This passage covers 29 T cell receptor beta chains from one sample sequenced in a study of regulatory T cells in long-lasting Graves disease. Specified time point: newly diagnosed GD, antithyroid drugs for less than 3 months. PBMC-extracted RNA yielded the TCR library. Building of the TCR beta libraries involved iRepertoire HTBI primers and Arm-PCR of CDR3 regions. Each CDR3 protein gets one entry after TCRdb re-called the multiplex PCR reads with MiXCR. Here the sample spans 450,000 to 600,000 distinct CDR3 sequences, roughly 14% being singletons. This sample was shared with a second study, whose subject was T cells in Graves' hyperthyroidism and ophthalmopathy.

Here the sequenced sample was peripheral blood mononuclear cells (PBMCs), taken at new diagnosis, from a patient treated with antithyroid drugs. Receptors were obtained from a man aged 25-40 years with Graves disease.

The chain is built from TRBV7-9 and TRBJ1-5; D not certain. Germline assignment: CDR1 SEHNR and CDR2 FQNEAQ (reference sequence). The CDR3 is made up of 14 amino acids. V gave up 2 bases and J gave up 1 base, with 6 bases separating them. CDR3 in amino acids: CASSLMGSNQPQHF. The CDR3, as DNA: TGTGCCAGCAGCTTAATGGGGAGCAATCAGCCCCAGCATTTT.

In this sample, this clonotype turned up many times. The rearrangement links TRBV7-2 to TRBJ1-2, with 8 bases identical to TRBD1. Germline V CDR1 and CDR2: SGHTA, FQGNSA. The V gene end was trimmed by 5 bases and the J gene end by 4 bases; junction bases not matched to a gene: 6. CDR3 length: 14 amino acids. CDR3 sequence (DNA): TGTGCCAGCAGCCCTGACAGGGGCAGCTATGGCTACACCTTC. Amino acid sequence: CASSPDRGSYGYTF.

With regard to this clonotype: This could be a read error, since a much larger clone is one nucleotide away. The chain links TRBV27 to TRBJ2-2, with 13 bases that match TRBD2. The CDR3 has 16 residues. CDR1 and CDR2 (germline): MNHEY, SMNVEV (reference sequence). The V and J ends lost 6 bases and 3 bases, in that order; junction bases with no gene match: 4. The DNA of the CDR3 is TGTGCCAGCAGAACTAGCGGGGGGGCCGACACCGGGGAGCTGTTTTTT. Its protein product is CASRTSGGADTGELFF.

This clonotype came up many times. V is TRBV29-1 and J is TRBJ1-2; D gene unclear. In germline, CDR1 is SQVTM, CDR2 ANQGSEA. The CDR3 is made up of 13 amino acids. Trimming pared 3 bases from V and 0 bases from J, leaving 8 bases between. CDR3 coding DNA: TGCAGCGTTGAGAGCACGGCTAACTATGGCTACACCTTC. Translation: CSVESTANYGYTF.

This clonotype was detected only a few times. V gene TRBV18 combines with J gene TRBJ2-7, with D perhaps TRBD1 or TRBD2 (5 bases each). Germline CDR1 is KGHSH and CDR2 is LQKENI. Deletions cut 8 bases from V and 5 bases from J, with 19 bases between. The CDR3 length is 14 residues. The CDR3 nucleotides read TGTGCCAGCGCCCTGGGGGTCAACTGGGACGAGCAGTACTTC. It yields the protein CASALGVNWDEQYF.

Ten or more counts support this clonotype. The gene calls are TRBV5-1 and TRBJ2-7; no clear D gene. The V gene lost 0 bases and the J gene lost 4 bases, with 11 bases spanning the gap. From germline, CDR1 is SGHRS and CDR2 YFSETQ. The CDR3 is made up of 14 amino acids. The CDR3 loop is CASSLGGADYEQYF. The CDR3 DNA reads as TGCGCCAGCAGCTTGGGTGGCGCGGATTACGAGCAGTACTTC.

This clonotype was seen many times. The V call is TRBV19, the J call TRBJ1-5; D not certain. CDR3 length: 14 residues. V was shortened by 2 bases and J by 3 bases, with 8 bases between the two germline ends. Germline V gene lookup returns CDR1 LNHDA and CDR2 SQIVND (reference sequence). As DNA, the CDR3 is TGTGCCAGTAGTATATTACAGAACAATCAGCCCCAGCATTTT. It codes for CASSILQNNQPQHF.

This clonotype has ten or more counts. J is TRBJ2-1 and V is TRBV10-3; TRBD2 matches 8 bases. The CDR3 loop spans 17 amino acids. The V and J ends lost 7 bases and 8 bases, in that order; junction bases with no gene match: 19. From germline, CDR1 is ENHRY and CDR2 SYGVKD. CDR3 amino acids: CAIKGEGLGGLGDEQFF. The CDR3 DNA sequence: TGTGCCATCAAAGGAGAGGGACTAGGGGGATTGGGAGATGAGCAGTTCTTC.

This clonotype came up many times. The CDR3, as DNA: TGTGCCAGCAGCGTAGAGCCCAGTGCCGTCCGGCCCCAGCATTTT. Protein sequence: CASSVEPSAVRPQHF. The V gene is TRBV9, the J gene TRBJ1-5; D is ambiguous. The CDR3 consists of 15 residues. V was pared by 0 bases and J by 9 bases, with 16 bases between. Per germline, CDR1 SGDLS and CDR2 YYNGEE.

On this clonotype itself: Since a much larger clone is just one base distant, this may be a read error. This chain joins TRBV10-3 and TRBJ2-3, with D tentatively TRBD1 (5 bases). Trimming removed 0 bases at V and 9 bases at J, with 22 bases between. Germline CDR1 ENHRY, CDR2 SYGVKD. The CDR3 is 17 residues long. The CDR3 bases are TGTGCCATCAGTGAGTCGTTCGTTGTCAGGGAAGGAGAAACGCAGTATTTT. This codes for CAISESFVVREGETQYF.

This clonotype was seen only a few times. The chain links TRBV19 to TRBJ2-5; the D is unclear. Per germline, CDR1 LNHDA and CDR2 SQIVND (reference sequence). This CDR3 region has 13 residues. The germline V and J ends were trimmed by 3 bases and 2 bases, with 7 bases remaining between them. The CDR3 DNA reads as TGTGCCAGTAGTATCGGCGCACAAGAGACCCAGTACTTC. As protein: CASSIGAQETQYF.

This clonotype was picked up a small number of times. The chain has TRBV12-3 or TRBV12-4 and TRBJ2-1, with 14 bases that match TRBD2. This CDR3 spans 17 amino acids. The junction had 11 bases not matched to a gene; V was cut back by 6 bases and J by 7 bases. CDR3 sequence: CASRTAEGLAGVNEQFF. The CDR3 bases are TGTGCCAGCAGGACTGCGGAGGGACTAGCGGGAGTGAATGAGCAGTTCTTC.

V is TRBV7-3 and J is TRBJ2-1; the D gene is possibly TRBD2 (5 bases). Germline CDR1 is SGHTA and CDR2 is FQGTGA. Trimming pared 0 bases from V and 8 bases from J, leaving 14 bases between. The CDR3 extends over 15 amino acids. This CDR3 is CASSLTLDQDDEQFF. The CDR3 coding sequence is TGTGCCAGCAGCTTAACACTAGATCAGGACGATGAGCAGTTCTTC.

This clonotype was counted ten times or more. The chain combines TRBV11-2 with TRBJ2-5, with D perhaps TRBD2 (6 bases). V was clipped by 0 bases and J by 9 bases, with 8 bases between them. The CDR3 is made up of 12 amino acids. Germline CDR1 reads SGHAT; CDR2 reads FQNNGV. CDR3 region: CASSLEGGAQYF. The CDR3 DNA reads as TGTGCCAGCAGCTTAGAGGGCGGGGCCCAGTACTTC.

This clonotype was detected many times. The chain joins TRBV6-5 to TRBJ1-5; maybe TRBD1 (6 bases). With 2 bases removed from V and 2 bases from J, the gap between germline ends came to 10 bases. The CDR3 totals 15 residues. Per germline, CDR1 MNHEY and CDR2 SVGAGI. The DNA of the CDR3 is TGTGCCAGCAGTTACGGGCAGGGGCGCAATCAGCCCCAGCATTTT. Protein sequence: CASSYGQGRNQPQHF.

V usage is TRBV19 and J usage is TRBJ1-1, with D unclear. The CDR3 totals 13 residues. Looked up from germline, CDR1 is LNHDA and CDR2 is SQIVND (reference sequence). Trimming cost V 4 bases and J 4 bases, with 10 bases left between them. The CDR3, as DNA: TGTGCCAGTAGTACCCCCCCGCGCACTGAAGCTTTCTTT. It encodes CASSTPPRTEAFF.

CDR3 loop: CASSETILAGAGTDTQYF. The CDR3 DNA follows: TGCGCCAGCAGTGAGACTATACTAGCGGGAGCGGGCACAGATACGCAGTATTTT. V is TRBV10-1 and J is TRBJ2-3; TRBD2 matches 11 bases. Trimming removed 2 bases from V and 1 base from J; junction bases left unmatched: 8. The CDR3 covers 18 residues. Looked up from germline, CDR1 is WNHNN and CDR2 is SYGVQD (reference sequence).

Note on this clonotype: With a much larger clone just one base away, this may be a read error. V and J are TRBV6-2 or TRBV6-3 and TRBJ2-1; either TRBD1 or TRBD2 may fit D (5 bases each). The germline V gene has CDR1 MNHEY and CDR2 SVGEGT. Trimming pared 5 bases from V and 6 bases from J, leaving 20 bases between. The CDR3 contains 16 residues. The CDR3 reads CASSDLARERSNEQFF. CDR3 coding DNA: TGTGCCAGCAGTGATTTGGCCAGGGAGAGGAGCAATGAGCAGTTCTTC.

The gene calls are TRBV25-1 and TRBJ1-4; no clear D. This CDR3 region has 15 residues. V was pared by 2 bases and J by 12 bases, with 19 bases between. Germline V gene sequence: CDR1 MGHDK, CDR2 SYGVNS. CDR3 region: CASSERGERAGELFF. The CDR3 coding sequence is TGTGCCAGCAGTGAACGTGGGGAGAGGGCTGGGGAACTGTTTTTT.

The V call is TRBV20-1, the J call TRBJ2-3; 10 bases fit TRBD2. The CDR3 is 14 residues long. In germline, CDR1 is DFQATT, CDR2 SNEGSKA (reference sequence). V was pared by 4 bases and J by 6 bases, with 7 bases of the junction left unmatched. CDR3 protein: CSANLAGVRDTQYF. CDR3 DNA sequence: TGCAGTGCTAACCTAGCGGGGGTCCGGGATACGCAGTATTTT.

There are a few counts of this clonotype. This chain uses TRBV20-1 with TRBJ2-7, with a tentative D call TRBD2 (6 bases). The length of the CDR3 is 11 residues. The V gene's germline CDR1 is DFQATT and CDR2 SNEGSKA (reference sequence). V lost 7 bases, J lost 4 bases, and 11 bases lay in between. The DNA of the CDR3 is TGCAGTGGGAGGGGTGATTACGAGCAGTACTTC. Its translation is CSGRGDYEQYF.

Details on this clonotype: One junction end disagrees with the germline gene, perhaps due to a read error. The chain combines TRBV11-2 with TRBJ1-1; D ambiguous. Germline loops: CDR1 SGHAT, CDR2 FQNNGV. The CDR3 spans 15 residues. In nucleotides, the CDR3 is TGTGCCGGCAGTTTCACTCCCCCACCAGCCACTGAAGCTTTCTTT. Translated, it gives CAGSFTPPPATEAFF.

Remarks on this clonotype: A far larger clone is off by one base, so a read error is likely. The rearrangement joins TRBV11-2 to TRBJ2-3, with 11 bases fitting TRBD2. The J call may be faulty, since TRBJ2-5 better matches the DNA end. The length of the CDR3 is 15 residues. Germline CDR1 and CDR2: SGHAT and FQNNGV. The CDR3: CASSPLAGVGGTQYF. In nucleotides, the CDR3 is TGTGCCAGCAGTCCACTAGCGGGAGTAGGAGGGACCCAGTACTTC.

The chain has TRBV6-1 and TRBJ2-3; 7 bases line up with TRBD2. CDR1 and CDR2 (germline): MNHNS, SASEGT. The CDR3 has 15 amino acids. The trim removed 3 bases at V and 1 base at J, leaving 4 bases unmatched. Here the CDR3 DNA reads TGTGCCAGCAGTGAGGGGGGGAGGCGCACAGATACGCAGTATTTT. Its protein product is CASSEGGRRTDTQYF.

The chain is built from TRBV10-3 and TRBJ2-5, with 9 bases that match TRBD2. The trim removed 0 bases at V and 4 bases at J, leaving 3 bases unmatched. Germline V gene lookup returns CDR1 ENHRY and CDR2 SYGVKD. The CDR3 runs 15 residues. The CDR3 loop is CAISESATSGETQYF. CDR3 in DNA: TGTGCCATCAGTGAGTCGGCGACTAGCGGAGAGACCCAGTACTTC.

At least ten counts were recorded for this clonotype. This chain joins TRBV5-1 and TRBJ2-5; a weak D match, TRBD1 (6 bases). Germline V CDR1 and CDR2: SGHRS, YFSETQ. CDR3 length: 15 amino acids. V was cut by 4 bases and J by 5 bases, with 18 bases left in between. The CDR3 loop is CASSAGQLDGETQYF. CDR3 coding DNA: TGCGCCAGCAGCGCTGGACAGTTAGACGGGGAGACCCAGTACTTC.

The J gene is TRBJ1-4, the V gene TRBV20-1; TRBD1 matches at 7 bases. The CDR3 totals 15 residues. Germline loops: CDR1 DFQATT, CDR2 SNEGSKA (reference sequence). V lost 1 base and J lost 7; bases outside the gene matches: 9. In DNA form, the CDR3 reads TGCAGTGCTAGAGCGGGAACAGGGGAGGGTGAAAAACTGTTTTTT. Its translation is CSARAGTGEGEKLFF.

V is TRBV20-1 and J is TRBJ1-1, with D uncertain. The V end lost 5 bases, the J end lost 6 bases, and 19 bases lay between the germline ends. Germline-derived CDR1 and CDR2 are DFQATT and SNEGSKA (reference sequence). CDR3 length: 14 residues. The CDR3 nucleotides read TGCAGTGCTGGACCGGCGGTGGGGATCGCTGAAGCTTTCTTT. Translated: CSAGPAVGIAEAFF.

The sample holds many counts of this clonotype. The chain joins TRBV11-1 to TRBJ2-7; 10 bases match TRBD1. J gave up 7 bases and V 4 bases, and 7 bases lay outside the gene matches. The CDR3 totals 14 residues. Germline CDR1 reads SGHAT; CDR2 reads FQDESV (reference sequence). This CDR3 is CASSSGTGAREQYF. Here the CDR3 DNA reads TGTGCCAGCAGCTCCGGGACAGGGGCGAGAGAGCAGTACTTC.